What follows are 13 T cell receptor beta chains derived from one specimen sequenced in a study of cytomegalovirus exposure and HLA in healthy donors (TCRdb year 2017). Library preparation employed the immunoSEQ multiplex PCR assay. For the multiplex PCR, a mixture combining 60 forward primers for TCR Vbeta segments and 13 reverse primers for TCR Jbeta segments was used. Not all clones reach the TCRdb copy of this immuneACCESS table, which keeps in-frame sequences only. Checked studies attribute under half of the gap to unresolved V genes and leave the rest unexplained. Recorded for this sample are 180,000 or so clones; roughly 85% of them occurred a single time. Roughly 9.3% of the sample goes to the ten largest clones. The sequencing input was PBMCs. Receptors originate from a man aged 18 to 35 in good health and CMV-seropositive.

The chain employs TRBV19 and TRBJ2-1; 8 nucleotides line up with TRBD2. CDR1 and CDR2 (germline): LNHDA, SQIVND (reference sequence). Germline trimming cut 5 bases from V and 15 bases from J; bases unmatched to any gene: 15. The CDR3 extends over 14 amino acids. The CDR3 nucleotides are TGTGCCAGTAGTGCCGAGGGACTAGTGAATATTCGGTTCTTC. Translation: CASSAEGLVNIRFF. Variable domain in full (rest from reference TRBV19 and TRBJ2-1): DGGITQSPKYLFRKEGQNVTLSCEQNLNHDAMYWYRQDPGQGLRLIYYSQIVNDFQKGDIAEGYSVSREKKESFPLTVTSAQKNPTAFYLCASSAEGLVNIRFFGPGTRLTVL.

The genes are TRBV5-6 and TRBJ1-2, with 10 bases that match TRBD1. The CDR3 is 15 amino acids. V lost 4 bases, J lost 5 bases, and 8 bases stayed unmatched. Germline V lookup: CDR1 SGHDT, CDR2 YYEEEE. The CDR3 DNA sequence: TGTGCCAGCAGCGCCGGACAGGGGGTAGGGTATGGCTACACCTTC. Its protein product is CASSAGQGVGYGYTF.

V usage is TRBV10-2 and J usage is TRBJ2-1; the match to TRBD2 covers 7 bases. V lost 8 bases to trimming and J lost 0 bases; unmatched junction nucleotides: 7. CDR1 WSHSY and CDR2 SAAADI come from the germline V gene. The CDR3 totals 15 residues. The CDR3 protein is CASGGGASSYNEQFF. CDR3 DNA: TGCGCCAGCGGGGGGGGTGCGAGCTCCTACAATGAGCAGTTCTTC.

This clone appeared once. V gene TRBV10-2 combines with J gene TRBJ1-1; D ambiguous. In germline, CDR1 is WSHSY, CDR2 SAAADI. The CDR3 loop spans 12 amino acids. V was clipped by 4 bases and J by 2 bases, with 5 bases between them. In nucleotides, the CDR3 is TGCGCCAGCAGTGGAGGTAACACTGAAGCTTTCTTT. The encoded protein is CASSGGNTEAFF.

This clone was recorded once. The rearrangement uses TRBV18 and TRBJ2-1, with D hard to call. This CDR3 is 11 amino acids long. The germline V and J ends were trimmed by 2 bases and 8 bases, with 4 bases remaining between them. CDR1 and CDR2 from the germline V gene are KGHSH and LQKENI. CDR3 sequence: CASSPSDEQFF. In DNA, the CDR3 is TGTGCCAGCTCACCATCGGATGAGCAGTTCTTC.

The V call is TRBV2, the J call TRBJ2-2; D uncertain. Between the trimmed V and J ends, which lost 6 bases and 7 bases, there was a span of 12 bases. The CDR3 runs to 13 residues. Per germline, CDR1 SNHLY and CDR2 FYNNEI. CDR3 in DNA: TGTGCCAGCAGCCTACTCCCCTACGGGGAGCTGTTTTTT. Translating it yields CASSLLPYGELFF.

V and J are TRBV7-9 and TRBJ2-1, with a possible D match to TRBD1 (9 bases). With 5 bases removed from V and 7 bases from J, the gap between germline ends came to 18 bases. The CDR3 covers 15 residues. Germline CDR1 reads SEHNR; CDR2 reads FQNEAQ (reference sequence). CDR3 in DNA: TGTGCCAGCAGCCTTACAGGGGGCGGGGGGAATGAGCAGTTCTTC. Its protein product is CASSLTGGGGNEQFF.

The J gene is TRBJ2-7, the V gene TRBV5-4; D call uncertain. Deletions cut 4 bases from V and 5 bases from J, with 19 bases between. The CDR3 has 15 residues. CDR1 SGHNT and CDR2 YYREEE come from the germline V gene (reference sequence). The CDR3 loop reads CASSPRMGRWDEQYF. The CDR3 DNA follows: TGTGCCAGCAGCCCCCGGATGGGCCGATGGGACGAGCAGTACTTC.

The V gene is TRBV20-1, the J gene TRBJ1-2; D ambiguous. This CDR3 comprises 11 residues. In germline, CDR1 is DFQATT, CDR2 SNEGSKA (reference sequence). Trimming cost V 3 bases and J 2 bases, with 4 bases left between them. CDR3 sequence (DNA): TGCAGTGCTAGCCTGAACTATGGCTACACCTTC. Amino acids: CSASLNYGYTF.

The rearrangement links TRBV4-3 to TRBJ2-2, with D possibly matching TRBD2 (7 bases). V was clipped by 0 bases and J by 6 bases, with 11 bases between them. The CDR3 spans 15 residues. Germline assignment: CDR1 LGHNA and CDR2 YSLEER. The CDR3 coding sequence is TGCGCCAGCAGCCAAGACAGGGAGGGGGCCGGGGAGCTGTTTTTT. This codes for CASSQDREGAGELFF.

The chain has TRBV30 and TRBJ1-5, with 9 bases that match TRBD1. J lost 3 bases, V lost 7 bases, and 7 bases had no gene match. Per germline, CDR1 GTSNPN and CDR2 SVGIG (reference sequence). CDR3 length equals 14 residues. As DNA, the CDR3 is TGTGCCTTTAGCCGGGACAGGGACAATCAGCCCCAGCATTTT. This codes for CAFSRDRDNQPQHF.

The rearrangement joins TRBV13 to TRBJ2-7; TRBD2 is a possible D gene (6 bases). V was trimmed by 1 base and J by 0 bases, leaving 10 bases between them. Germline loops: CDR1 PRHDT, CDR2 FYEKMQ (reference sequence). CDR3 length: 15 residues. The CDR3 loop reads CASSLVRTTSYEQYF. DNA for the CDR3: TGTGCCAGCAGCTTAGTTCGGACTACCTCCTACGAGCAGTACTTC.

This chain uses TRBV7-2 with TRBJ2-7; 9 nucleotides line up with TRBD2. Trimming cost V 2 bases and J 3 bases; bases outside gene matches: 5. Germline CDR1 is SGHTA and CDR2 is FQGNSA. This CDR3 region has 15 residues. The CDR3 sequence: CASSLWTSERYEQYF. The CDR3 DNA sequence: TGTGCCAGCAGCTTATGGACTAGCGAGCGCTACGAGCAGTACTTC.